The T cell receptor (beta chain) under discussion was sequenced for a study of T cells in Graves' hyperthyroidism and ophthalmopathy (dated by TCRdb to the late 2010s). At the level of the whole study: Peripheral blood was sampled at the time of initial diagnosis, prior to any treatment. An independent validation cohort of under 20 hyperthyroidism patients and about 15 patients who later progressed to ophthalmopathy tested prospective prediction of ophthalmopathy. To identify distinguishing TCR V-J signatures, a discovery cohort of some 100 patients was used, comprising under 45 with Graves' ophthalmopathy and 57 with stable Graves' hyperthyroidism. In addition, the study compared T-cell repertoires in thyroid tissue and in blood from roughly 6 Graves' hyperthyroidism patients. The paper describes TCR Vbeta CDR3 sequencing of 120 to 150 peripheral blood samples, made up of approximately 40 ophthalmopathy patients, 70 to 75 hyperthyroidism patients and 17 progressor patients. The roughly 90 discovery patients were divided at random into training and test sets in a 7:3 ratio. Following sampling, methimazole starting at 30 mg daily was given to hyperthyroidism patients, and high-dose intravenous methylprednisolone was given to ophthalmopathy patients.

Amplification of TCR beta CDR3 regions was carried out from RNA transcripts. A first-round RT-PCR of the TCR CDR3 used the HTBI primer set with the Qiagen OneStep RT-PCR kit. Libraries were constructed in a second round of multiplex PCR, after which size selection and purification were carried out. Libraries were sequenced paired-end with 100 bp reads on an Illumina HiSeq2000. In the source study's methods: SOAPnuke was used to process the raw data, removing reads that contained adapters or uncalled bases, had a mean Phred below 15, or lacked an exact match to the constant primer or identifier. High-quality paired reads were merged with COPE v1.2.5, and unique nucleotide sequences were defined as clonotypes. MiTCR v1.1 was used to align the clonotypes against IMGT TRBV, TRBD and TRBJ reference segments. Only V-J combinations with frequency above 0.0001, covering about 99% of repertoires, were analysed. The TCS score was defined as the ratio of F50 (clonal expansion) to E x V (chaos), calculated using BLOSUM62-based TCRdist between CDR3 peptides within each V-J. Welch's t-statistics and random forest reduced roughly 530 V-J features to roughly 13, which were used in a naive Bayes classifier (R e1071). The public reads were reanalyzed by TCRdb: fastp trimming at Q25, MiXCR alignment, in-frame beta chains only. All rows with the same CDR3 protein become a single entry with the most common DNA and genes. The V and J calls shown here were made by TCRdb, not taken from the authors' results. The sample table contains a few hundred thousand distinct CDR3 sequences; only one count was recorded for roughly a fifth of them. 50% of the sample comes from the top ten.

A patient counted as having stable Graves' hyperthyroidism if no progression to ophthalmopathy occurred over 18 months of follow-up. Hyperthyroidism patients were aged 18 to 65 years and newly diagnosed, with disease duration of less than 2 months. Exclusion was applied to patients with uncontrolled infections, other autoimmune diseases, pregnancy or lactation. Diagnoses were established on the basis of clinical symptoms, serum thyroxine and TRAb, thyroid ultrasound, and orbital computed tomography. PBMCs were separated from approximately 10 ml of fresh peripheral blood using Ficoll-Paque density gradient centrifugation. Total RNA was extracted using Trizol reagent, and RNA quality was assessed on an Agilent 2100 Bioanalyzer. The full study reports these points: During validation, the model predicted progression to ophthalmopathy a median of around 7 months ahead of onset, with almost 71% sensitivity and roughly 75% specificity. Most expanded thyroid clonotypes (frequency above 0.001) were also detected in blood, suggesting blood repertoires may reflect thyroid immune responses. No statistical method was used to set the sample size in advance, and investigators knew the group allocation. A model built on a 13 V-J signature distinguished ophthalmopathy from stable hyperthyroidism, reaching 85% to 90% sensitivity and about 81% specificity in cross-validation and 80%/75% in testing.

Remarks on this clonotype: Its target antigen remains unknown. Qualities for individual bases were not recorded, and no much larger clone is one base off.

CDR1 MGHRA and CDR2 YSYEKL are derived from the germline V gene. Spanning cysteine to phenylalanine, the CDR3 consists of 16 amino acids. Only CDR3 DNA remains: 48 bases, in frame from the first base. V and J are truncated by 0 bases and 8 bases respectively, leaving an intervening sequence of 14 bases. Sequencing was carried out using blood. This clonotype was obtained from a woman aged 45-59 years with Graves' hyperthyroidism. The rearranged segments are TRBV4-1 and TRBJ1-6, and the D gene may be TRBD1, 6 bases matching. The nucleotide sequence is TGCGCCAGCAGCCAAGATGGACAGATGATTTATTCACCCCTCCACTTT. Translated, this gives CASSQDGQMIYSPLHF.